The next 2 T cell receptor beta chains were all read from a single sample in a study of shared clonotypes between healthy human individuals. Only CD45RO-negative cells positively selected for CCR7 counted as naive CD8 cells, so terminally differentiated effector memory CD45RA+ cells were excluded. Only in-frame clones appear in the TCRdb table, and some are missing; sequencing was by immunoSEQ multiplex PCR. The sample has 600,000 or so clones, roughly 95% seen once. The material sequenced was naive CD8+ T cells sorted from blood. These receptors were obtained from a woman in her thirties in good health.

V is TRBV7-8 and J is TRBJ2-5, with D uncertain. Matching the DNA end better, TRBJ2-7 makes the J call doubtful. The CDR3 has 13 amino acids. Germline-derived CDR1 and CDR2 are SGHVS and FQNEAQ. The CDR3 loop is CASSPHTTYEQYF. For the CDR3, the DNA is TGTGCCAGCAGCCCCCATACCACCTACGAGCAGTACTTC.

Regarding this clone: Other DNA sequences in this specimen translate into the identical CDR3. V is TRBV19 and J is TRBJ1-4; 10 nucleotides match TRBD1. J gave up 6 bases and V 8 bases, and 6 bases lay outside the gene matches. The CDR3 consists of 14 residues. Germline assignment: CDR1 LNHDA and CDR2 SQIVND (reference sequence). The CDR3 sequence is CASSPGTGDEKLFF. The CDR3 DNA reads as TGTGCCAGTTCCCCCGGGACAGGGGATGAAAAACTGTTTTTT.